Presented here are 3 T cell receptor beta chains from one specimen sequenced in a study of cytomegalovirus exposure and HLA in healthy donors (TCRdb year 2017). Libraries were made using the immunoSEQ multiplex PCR assay. The multiplex PCR relied on a mix of 60 forward primers for TCR Vbeta segments and 13 reverse primers for TCR Jbeta segments. TCRdb provides this immuneACCESS table in a form limited to in-frame rearrangements. Some clones are lacking; in checked studies, under half of them reflect an unresolved V gene, and why the rest are absent is not known. Present in this sample are roughly 140,000 clones, under 70% of which were seen just once. 3% of the sample is held by the ten biggest clonotypes. Material: PBMCs. The receptors shown here come from a woman aged 30 to 39 in good health and CMV-seropositive.

This clone was seen a few times. Its ends do not fully match the called genes, so a read error is possible. The gene calls are TRBV27 and TRBJ2-7; D is uncertain. This CDR3 has 13 amino acids. Germline-derived CDR1 and CDR2 are MNHEY and SMNVEV (reference sequence). Here the CDR3 DNA reads TGTGCCAGTAGTTTGCCAGGCAGCAACGAGCAGTACTTC. This sequence encodes CASSLPGSNEQYF.

This sequence joins TRBV5-6 and TRBJ2-5; D gene uncertain. Per the germline V gene, CDR1 is SGHDT and CDR2 is YYEEEE. Trimming removed 7 bases from V and 0 bases from J, with 10 bases in between. The CDR3 extends over 13 amino acids. For the CDR3, the DNA is TGTGCCAGCCTCGAGTTGTACCAAGAGACCCAGTACTTC. It translates to CASLELYQETQYF.

The rearrangement uses TRBV19 and TRBJ1-5; TRBD1 agrees at 10 bases. The CDR3 contains 16 residues. In germline, CDR1 is LNHDA, CDR2 SQIVND (reference sequence). Losses at the gene ends were 7 bases for V and 3 bases for J; bases not matched to a gene: 9. CDR3 residues: CASTAEGTGVNQPQHF. The CDR3 coding sequence is TGTGCCAGTACCGCCGAGGGGACAGGGGTCAATCAGCCCCAGCATTTT. The full variable domain, its missing parts supplied by reference TRBV19 and TRBJ1-5, is DGGITQSPKYLFRKEGQNVTLSCEQNLNHDAMYWYRQDPGQGLRLIYYSQIVNDFQKGDIAEGYSVSREKKESFPLTVTSAQKNPTAFYLCASTAEGTGVNQPQHFGDGTRLSIL.